The present T cell receptor beta chain was sequenced within a study of response to subunit inactivated influenza vaccine (dated by TCRdb to 2016 to 2018). Looking at the study overall: Deep quantitative T cell receptor repertoire profiling was used in the study to track responses to a trivalent subunit inactivated influenza vaccine.

The method behind the library was RT-PCR. These reads were obtained on an Illumina HiSeq 2500. Clones were called with MiXCR by TCRdb after fastp trimmed the public reads at Q25, and only in-frame beta chains were retained. Every CDR3 protein is listed once, alongside the most common genes and DNA of its rows. This sample lists a few hundred thousand distinct CDR3 sequences; about 14% were detected once. The leading ten clones occupy over 8.5% of the sample. Overall study outcomes, separate from this receptor: According to the authors, only a limited number of new T cells may be recruited by each seasonal influenza vaccination.

The germline V gene yields MNHEY for CDR1 and SVGEGT for CDR2. Measured from the cysteine to the phenylalanine, the CDR3 is 17 residues long. The CDR3 DNA has 51 bases and is translated from base 1. Trimming takes 2 bases off V and 0 bases off J; junction bases not matched to a gene: 7. A word on this clonotype: Which antigen it targets is not known. Base qualities were left out, and no much larger clone turns up one base away.

The starting material was PBMCs from blood, obtained about 12 days after vaccination. This receptor was taken from a man over 45 who received an inactivated influenza vaccine. Donor details come from another sample of the same person, matched by shared clones. The chain is encoded by TRBV6-2 or TRBV6-3 joined to TRBJ2-4, with 7 bases matching TRBD1. The DNA sequence is given as TGTGCCAGCAGTTACCCTCCGACAGGGTTAGCCAAAAACATTCAGTACTTC. Translation gives CASSYPPTGLAKNIQYF.